The sequence of this TCR beta chain was determined in a study of blood T cell repertoires in COVID-19 (dated by TCRdb to 2020 to 2021). In terms of the full investigation: Collaborator samples came from the United States, Italy and Spain and covered acute and convalescent phases of COVID-19. The prospective study material was composed of cDNA or gDNA derived from T cells, B-cell-depleted T cells, or PBMCs. Subjects who had been exposed to COVID-19, were actively infected with it, or had recovered from it provided the deeply sampled blood TCRbeta repertoires that made up the dataset. The repertoires were released in a freely available public database intended as a resource for research on the immune response to SARS-CoV-2. Samples were obtained from the ongoing ImmuneRACE study (first 160 participants) and from about 1,300 subjects provided by 6 global collaborators. Sample metadata almost always included a de-identified subject ID, COVID-19 status, age in years and sex. Where HLA class I and class II types were available, the types were taken from metadata supplied by the sample provider, not from assay-based typing.

One collaborating source in Seattle enrolled patients while the patients were actively infected and followed the patients over time throughout the course of disease. Whole blood was collected in K2EDTA tubes by collaborating institutions according to the institutions' own protocols. For TCRbeta analysis, collaborator samples were shipped as frozen whole blood, as isolated PBMCs, or as DNA extracted from either sample type. Overall results and qualifications from the work: The quantity of clinical and demographic metadata differed by source and by participant and was supplied without curation.

TCRbeta CDR3 regions were amplified from genomic DNA by means of the immunoSEQ Assay, a bias-controlled multiplex PCR. In the paper's pipeline: Nucleated cell counts per sample were estimated from amplification of reference gene primers within the assay. Sequence reads were collapsed and filtered to measure the absolute abundance of every unique TCRbeta CDR3 rearrangement. For each sample, productive Simpson clonality was calculated as the square root of Simpson's diversity index over productive rearrangements. TCRdb re-hosts the immuneACCESS table, in-frame sequences only. Its copies lack some clones; in the studies checked, an unresolved V gene accounts for under half of them, and the cause for the rest is not known. The V and J calls and the clone size are those of that table, but D and trimming were determined from the DNA. Present in this sample are approximately 140,000 clones, roughly nine tenths of which were seen just once. About an eighth of the sample belongs to the ten largest clones.

Note on this clone: The antigen it recognizes is unknown. No qualities accompany the bases; no much larger clone lies one base away.

The CDR3 spans 13 residues, from the cysteine through the phenylalanine. The retained sequence is limited to the CDR3, 39 bases, with the frame set at the first base. Trimming costs V 3 bases and J 6 bases, and their ends lie 10 bases apart. This receptor was taken from a man between 18 and 29 years old with COVID-19, enrolled during active disease. This chain joins TRBV12-3 or TRBV12-4 to TRBJ2-3; matching of 5 bases hints at TRBD2 as the D gene. Input material: peripheral blood. The CDR3 protein is CASSLDWRDTQYF. The nucleotide sequence is given as TGTGCCAGCAGTTTGGACTGGCGGGATACGCAGTATTTT.